Listed below are T cell receptor beta chains from one sample, sequenced in a study of CD4 T cells in relation to SARS-CoV-2 and coronaviruses. The antigens of these receptors remain unknown. TCRdb's copy holds only in-frame clones and misses some; the assay was immunoSEQ multiplex PCR. The repertoire holds some 40,000 clones, with around 77% as singletons. Specimen: memory CD4+ T cells from PBMCs, cultured in vitro. The receptors derive from an adult with COVID-19. The CDR3 runs from the conserved cysteine through the conserved F or W. The D gene is left open where the match is weak. Clone sizes are given selectively: once, few, many, or a class where the clone is expanded.

NA	TRBJ2-7	NA	TRBV28	TGTGCCAGCAGTTTATTAACAATAGGGCAGTACTTC	CASSLLTIGQYF
NA	TRBJ2-7	NA	TRBV4-2	TGTGCCAGCAGCCTGGACTCGGTTGGCGCATACTACGAGCAGTACTTC	CASSLDSVGAYYEQYF
TRBD1	TRBJ1-2	NA	TRBV3-1/TRBV3-2	TGTGCCAGCAGCCACCCGGGACAGGGGGGTGGCTACACCTTC	CASSHPGQGGGYTF
TRBD2	TRBJ2-7	NA	TRBV6-5	TGTGCCAGCAGAGACCCGGGACTAGAGGAGTACGAGCAGTACTTC	CASRDPGLEEYEQYF
NA	TRBJ2-3	NA	TRBV28	TGTGCCAGCAGCCAGCGTAGCACAGATACGCAGTATTTT	CASSQRSTDTQYF
TRBD1	TRBJ2-3	NA	TRBV6-5	TGTGCCAGCAGTTACCAGGGGGCGAGCACAGATACGCAGTATTTT	CASSYQGASTDTQYF
NA	TRBJ2-1	NA	TRBV4-3	TGCGCCAGCAGCCTTGCCCTGGATCTCTCCTACAATGAGCAGTTCTTC	CASSLALDLSYNEQFF
NA	TRBJ2-3	once	TRBV30	TGTGCCTGGAGTGTACTGGGAGAGAAAATTAGAAACACAGATACGCAGTATTTT	CAWSVLGEKIRNTDTQYF
NA	TRBJ2-7	NA	TRBV6-6	TGTGCCAGCAGCCCCGGGGGAGACGAGCAGTACTTC	CASSPGGDEQYF
NA	TRBJ1-3	NA	TRBV28	TGTGCCAGCAGTTTCAGGGCTGGAAACACCATATATTTT	CASSFRAGNTIYF
NA	TRBJ1-2	NA	TRBV28	TGTGCCAGCAGTTACCCCCTAAAAAACTATGGCTACACCTTC	CASSYPLKNYGYTF
TRBD1	TRBJ2-7	NA	TRBV27	TGTGCCAGCAATCCGGGGACAGGGAAATTCCCCTACGAGCAGTACTTC	CASNPGTGKFPYEQYF
NA	TRBJ2-7	few	TRBV3-1/TRBV3-2	TGTGCCAGCAGCCTAAGGGGGGTGGAGCAGTACTTC	CASSLRGVEQYF
TRBD1	TRBJ1-1	NA	TRBV6-5	TGTGCCAGTAACAGGGGGGACACTGAAGCTTTCTTT	CASNRGDTEAFF
TRBD1	TRBJ1-2	NA	TRBV5-1	TGCGCCAGCAGCTCAGGGGGGACAGGGGACGGCTACACCTTC	CASSSGGTGDGYTF
TRBD2	TRBJ2-1	NA	TRBV11-3	TGTGCCAGCAGTCCAAGGACTAGCGATGAGCAGTTCTTC	CASSPRTSDEQFF
TRBD2	TRBJ2-1	NA	TRBV14	TGTGCCAGCAGCCAAGATCCCGGACTAGCGGGAGCTGGTTACAATGAGCAGTTCTTC	CASSQDPGLAGAGYNEQFF
NA	TRBJ2-5	NA	TRBV6-2/TRBV6-3	TGTGCCAGCAGCCCGAACAGACAAGAGACCCAGTACTTC	CASSPNRQETQYF
NA	TRBJ2-3	once	TRBV29-1	TGCAGCGGGACTGGTCGTGGGGGCAGGACAGATACGCAGTATTTT	CSGTGRGGRTDTQYF
TRBD1	TRBJ2-1	NA	TRBV3-1/TRBV3-2	TGTGCCAGCAGCCAAAAAGGACAGGGTAGCGGTGAGCAGTTCTTC	CASSQKGQGSGEQFF
NA	TRBJ1-3	NA	TRBV20-1	TGCAGTGGCCGTGGAGGAAACACCATATATTTT	CSGRGGNTIYF
TRBD2	TRBJ2-1	NA	TRBV27	TGTGCCAGCAGACGACTAGCGGGAGACAACCAGTTCTTC	CASRRLAGDNQFF
NA	TRBJ1-2	NA	TRBV7-8	TGTGCCAGCAGCTTAGGGAGGGCAGCTTATGATGGCTACACCTTC	CASSLGRAAYDGYTF
NA	TRBJ2-7	NA	TRBV5-8	TGTGCCAGCAGCTTGGCAGGGCATAGCTCCTACGAGCAGTACTTC	CASSLAGHSSYEQYF
NA	TRBJ2-1	NA	TRBV12-5	TGTGCTAGTGGTTTAGTGATGGCTGAGCAGTTCTTC	CASGLVMAEQFF
TRBD1	TRBJ2-2	few	TRBV10-3	TGTGCCATAAAACTTCGCGGGACAGGGGATCCCGGGGAGCTGTTTTTT	CAIKLRGTGDPGELFF
NA	TRBJ2-3	once	TRBV6-2/TRBV6-3	TGTGCCAGCAGTTACGGGGGGAGAGGTGGCACAGATACGCAGTATTTT	CASSYGGRGGTDTQYF
NA	TRBJ1-5	NA	TRBV9	TGTGCCAGCAGCCTCGGACCCGAGAAAGGGCCCCAGCATTTT	CASSLGPEKGPQHF
TRBD1	TRBJ1-6	NA	TRBV7-2	TGTGCCAGCAGCCTCGGGGGACAGATTAGCAATTCACCCCTCCACTTT	CASSLGGQISNSPLHF
TRBD2	TRBJ2-1	NA	TRBV5-1	TGCGCCAGCAGCACGGCGGGAGGGTCTCGCAATGAGCAGTTCTTC	CASSTAGGSRNEQFF
NA	TRBJ2-3	medium-sized	TRBV19	TGTGCCAGTAGGGACACGGGACTCTCGAACACAGATACGCAGTATTTT	CASRDTGLSNTDTQYF
NA	TRBJ2-7	NA	TRBV27	TGTGCCAGCAGTTCGACAGGACGATCCTACGAGCAGTACTTC	CASSSTGRSYEQYF
TRBD1	TRBJ2-7	few	TRBV5-1	TGCGCCAGCAGCTCAGCGACAGGGACCTACGAGCAGTACTTC	CASSSATGTYEQYF
NA	TRBJ2-3	NA	TRBV27	TGTGCCAGCAGTTTATACAAGGGCACAGATACGCAGTATTTT	CASSLYKGTDTQYF
NA	TRBJ2-1	NA	TRBV5-4	TGTGCCAGCAGCCCCCCCCAGGGTGGGCAGTTCTTC	CASSPPQGGQFF
NA	TRBJ1-5	few	TRBV6-5	TGTGCCAGCAGCAACAGCTGGGAGGGTCAGCCCCAGCATTTT	CASSNSWEGQPQHF
TRBD1	TRBJ2-7	few	TRBV7-9	TGTGCCAGCAGCCACCGGGAACAGGGGCGACACGAGCAGTACTTC	CASSHREQGRHEQYF
TRBD2	TRBJ2-2	NA	TRBV6-6	TGTGCCAGCAGTCTTTTTGGGCCCACCATCAGAGCGGGAGTAACGGACACCGGGGAGCTGTTTTTT	CASSLFGPTIRAGVTDTGELFF